This T cell receptor (beta chain) is from a study of memory CD4+ T cells and cytomegalovirus serostatus. Study conclusions and caveats: Median bootstrapped AUC for CMV status was roughly 0.95 originally, around 0.91 US-trained.

Single viable CD3+CD4+CD8-CD45RO+ cells were sorted as the memory CD4+ T cells. The sample holds one count of this clone. As yet, its antigen is unknown. Assay used: immunoSEQ multiplex PCR; TCRdb lists only in-frame clones, some missing. The sample records approximately 46,000 clones, around 70% being singletons. CDR1 is MNHNS, CDR2 SASEGT, per germline. Trimming removed 3 bases from V and 0 bases from J, with 3 bases in between. The CDR3 extends over 12 amino acids. The chain employs TRBV6-1 and TRBJ2-7; D unclear. The specimen was memory CD4+ T cells from blood. The sequence was obtained from an adult in good health and CMV-seropositive. The DNA for the CDR3 is TGTGCCAGCAGTGACAACTCCTACGAGCAGTACTTC. It specifies CASSDNSYEQYF.